This T cell receptor (beta chain) was captured by sequencing in a study of blood T cells in healthy people across ages. The CDR3 has 15 residues. Germline V gene data show CDR1 as MNHNY and CDR2 as SVGAGI (reference sequence). The germline V and J ends were trimmed by 6 bases and 2 bases, with 13 bases remaining between them. Sample-barcoded 5' priming and a J-beta primer mix drove a second PCR of 7 to 11 cycles. Each cDNA molecule was tagged by a template-switch adaptor with 12 random nucleotides. MiXCR was run by TCRdb on the 5' RACE reads, yielding one entry per CDR3 protein. The sample carries approximately 1.5 million distinct CDR3 sequences, approximately 39% recorded once. This clonotype was counted a single time. The antigen remains undetermined. Findings of the study overall: Naive and antigen-experienced cells were not separated, limiting conclusive comparison. Unknown donor CMV status possibly confounded expanded clonotype changes.

Total RNA was isolated from each sample in quantities of at least 5.5 micrograms. The sample taken for sequencing was blood. The TCR sequence derives from a woman between 18 and 29 years old in good health. The J gene is TRBJ1-4, the V gene TRBV6-6, with TRBD1 as a possible D gene (5 bases). The CDR3 loop is CASSRPQGTNEKLFF. CDR3 DNA: TGTGCCAGCAGCCGCCCCCAGGGTACTAATGAAAAACTGTTTTTT.